Listed below are T cell receptor beta chains from one sample, sequenced in a study of control samples from healthy donors and cancer patients. Sequencing used immunoSEQ multiplex PCR; TCRdb keeps in-frame clones, though not all of them. The sample shows about 150,000 clones, around 90% of them seen only once. The sample was blood. The receptor set was obtained from a man between 25 and 39 years old in good health. The CDR3 runs from the conserved cysteine through the conserved F or W. Each record gives: J gene, D gene, clone size, V gene, CDR3 protein, CDR3 DNA. A D gene is named only where the DNA matches it firmly. The size entry is marked missing in some rows and otherwise reads once, few, many or a size class.

j_gene: TRBJ1-6
d_gene: .
abundance: .
v_gene: TRBV5-4
CDR3aa: CASGEGRTRGSPLHF
CDR3nt: TGTGCCAGCGGGGAGGGTCGCACCCGGGGATCACCCCTCCACTTT

j_gene: TRBJ1-4
d_gene: .
abundance: .
v_gene: TRBV4-1
CDR3aa: CASSPLRGQKDEKLFF
CDR3nt: TGCGCCAGCAGCCCCCTTCGGGGTCAGAAGGATGAAAAACTGTTTTTT

j_gene: TRBJ2-7
d_gene: TRBD1
abundance: .
v_gene: TRBV19
CDR3aa: CASSWSGGTYEQYF
CDR3nt: TGTGCCAGTAGTTGGTCAGGGGGAACCTACGAGCAGTACTTC

j_gene: TRBJ2-3
d_gene: .
abundance: .
v_gene: TRBV19
CDR3aa: CASSRGAGQDTQYF
CDR3nt: TGTGCCAGTTCGCGTGGGGCGGGGCAAGATACGCAGTATTTT

j_gene: TRBJ1-5
d_gene: .
abundance: .
v_gene: TRBV4-3
CDR3aa: CASSPHRGANQPQHF
CDR3nt: TGCGCCAGCAGCCCTCATCGGGGGGCCAATCAGCCCCAGCATTTT

j_gene: TRBJ1-3
d_gene: .
abundance: .
v_gene: TRBV5-1
CDR3aa: CASSSDGSWGNTIYF
CDR3nt: TGCGCCAGCAGCTCGGACGGGTCTTGGGGAAACACCATATATTTT

j_gene: TRBJ2-7
d_gene: TRBD2
abundance: .
v_gene: TRBV9
CDR3aa: CASSVTSGNSYEQYF
CDR3nt: TGTGCCAGCAGCGTTACTAGCGGGAACTCCTACGAGCAGTACTTC

j_gene: TRBJ2-3
d_gene: .
abundance: .
v_gene: TRBV11-3
CDR3aa: CASSSMGGTDTQYF
CDR3nt: TGTGCCAGCAGCTCTATGGGGGGCACAGATACGCAGTATTTT

j_gene: TRBJ1-1
d_gene: .
abundance: .
v_gene: TRBV4-3
CDR3aa: CASSQDLLGGNTEAFF
CDR3nt: TGCGCCAGCAGCCAAGATCTGTTAGGGGGGAACACTGAAGCTTTCTTT

j_gene: TRBJ1-1
d_gene: TRBD1
abundance: .
v_gene: TRBV7-3
CDR3aa: CASSPGGSMNTEAFF
CDR3nt: TGTGCCAGCAGCCCAGGGGGCTCTATGAACACTGAAGCTTTCTTT

j_gene: TRBJ1-1
d_gene: .
abundance: .
v_gene: TRBV7-8
CDR3aa: CASSLAWGGGTEAFF
CDR3nt: TGTGCCAGCAGCTTGGCTTGGGGTGGGGGGACTGAAGCTTTCTTT

j_gene: TRBJ1-2
d_gene: TRBD1
abundance: .
v_gene: TRBV5-4
CDR3aa: CASSRSGQGKLTNYGYTF
CDR3nt: TGTGCCAGCAGCCGATCGGGACAGGGGAAGTTAACAAACTATGGCTACACCTTC

j_gene: TRBJ1-6
d_gene: TRBD1
abundance: .
v_gene: TRBV4-1
CDR3aa: CASSQEPFETGNSPLHF
CDR3nt: TGCGCCAGCAGCCAAGAACCCTTCGAGACAGGGAATTCACCCCTCCACTTT

j_gene: TRBJ2-3
d_gene: TRBD2
abundance: once
v_gene: TRBV11-2
CDR3aa: CASSRPGAGAASTDTQYF
CDR3nt: TGTGCCAGCAGCCGGCCGGGAGCGGGGGCCGCTAGCACAGATACGCAGTATTTT

j_gene: TRBJ2-5
d_gene: .
abundance: .
v_gene: TRBV15
CDR3aa: CATSRPSPSETQYF
CDR3nt: TGTGCCACCAGCCGCCCGTCGCCGTCGGAGACCCAGTACTTC

j_gene: TRBJ1-5
d_gene: TRBD1
abundance: .
v_gene: TRBV5-1
CDR3aa: CASSPTGTGGQPQHF
CDR3nt: TGCGCCAGCAGCCCGACAGGGACCGGGGGTCAGCCCCAGCATTTT

j_gene: TRBJ2-3
d_gene: .
abundance: few
v_gene: TRBV5-1
CDR3aa: CASSLTQDTQYF
CDR3nt: TGCGCCAGCAGCCTAACCCAAGATACGCAGTATTTT

j_gene: TRBJ2-7
d_gene: .
abundance: .
v_gene: TRBV2
CDR3aa: CASSGPEGAYEQYF
CDR3nt: TGTGCCAGCAGCGGCCCGGAGGGAGCCTACGAGCAGTACTTC